A selection of T cell receptor beta chains follows, all from one sample in a study of blood T cell repertoires in COVID-19. Here immunoSEQ multiplex PCR was the method, and the copy in TCRdb shows in-frame clones only, minus some. Counted here are 280,000 or so clones, approximately 91% occurring once; the ten biggest clones make up about 12%. The material sequenced was peripheral blood. The source of these receptors is a woman aged 60 to 75 with acute or convalescent COVID-19. Each CDR3 is given with its conserved first and last residue. Fields, in order: J gene, clone size, D gene, V gene, CDR3 protein, CDR3 DNA. A D gene is named only where the DNA matches it firmly. Clone size is given for some rows only: seen once, a few or many times, or a class if the clone is expanded.

TRBJ1-5,NA,TRBD1,TRBV9,CASSVGQGSNQPQHF,TGTGCCAGCAGCGTCGGACAGGGAAGCAATCAGCCCCAGCATTTT
TRBJ2-7,NA,TRBD2,TRBV27,CASRPLAAKPYDFYEQYF,TGTGCCAGCAGGCCCCTAGCGGCGAAACCCTATGATTTTTACGAGCAGTACTTC
TRBJ1-6,NA,TRBD1,TRBV28,CASSLRYRGTYSPLHF,TGTGCCAGCAGTTTAAGGTACAGGGGAACGTATTCACCCCTCCACTTT
TRBJ2-3,NA,NA,TRBV28,CASSFLTDTQYF,TGTGCCAGCAGTTTCCTCACAGATACGCAGTATTTT
TRBJ1-4,NA,NA,TRBV7-9,CASSLDGFLDEKLFF,TGTGCCAGCAGCTTAGATGGGTTTCTAGATGAAAAACTGTTTTTT
TRBJ1-4,NA,NA,TRBV9,CASSVVGATNEKLFF,TGTGCCAGCAGCGTAGTAGGGGCAACTAATGAAAAACTGTTTTTT
TRBJ1-2,NA,NA,TRBV28,CASSFIQSAYGYTF,TGTGCCAGCAGCTTTATCCAAAGCGCGTATGGCTACACCTTC
TRBJ2-7,NA,NA,TRBV29-1,CSVEEGRYEQYF,TGCAGCGTTGAGGAGGGTAGGTACGAGCAGTACTTC
TRBJ1-6,NA,NA,TRBV11-1,CASRGDHSPLHF,TGTGCCAGCCGTGGAGACCATTCACCCCTCCACTTT
TRBJ2-3,NA,TRBD2,TRBV7-3,CASSQSGGSTDTQYF,TGTGCCAGCAGCCAGAGCGGGGGGAGCACAGATACGCAGTATTTT
TRBJ2-7,NA,TRBD1,TRBV5-4,CASSGTDRARRTEQYF,TGTGCCAGCAGCGGGACCGACAGGGCTCGAAGGACCGAGCAGTACTTC
TRBJ2-7,NA,TRBD2,TRBV6-2/TRBV6-3,CASSRASGASYEQYF,TGTGCCAGCAGTAGGGCTAGCGGGGCCTCCTACGAGCAGTACTTC
TRBJ2-1,NA,NA,TRBV19,CARRTGALVGTSYNEQFF,TGTGCCAGAAGGACAGGGGCCCTTGTGGGGACTAGTTACAATGAGCAGTTCTTC
TRBJ2-5,NA,NA,TRBV30,CAWSGVARETQYF,TGTGCCTGGAGCGGAGTCGCCCGAGAGACCCAGTACTTC
TRBJ1-1,NA,NA,TRBV7-2,CASSPGSLNTEAFF,TGTGCCAGCAGCCCGGGTAGCTTGAACACTGAAGCTTTCTTT
TRBJ2-7,few,TRBD2,TRBV4-1,CASSQVGSSGRSYEQYF,TGCGCCAGCAGCCAAGTAGGAAGTAGCGGGCGATCCTACGAGCAGTACTTC
TRBJ2-1,NA,TRBD2,TRBV4-3,CASSQDPGGYNEQFF,TGCGCCAGCAGCCAAGATCCGGGAGGCTACAATGAGCAGTTCTTC